The 9 T cell receptor beta chains listed next were all sequenced from one sample in a study of PD-L1 blockade in urothelial cancer. Some clones are missing from TCRdb's copy, which holds only in-frame ones; the method was immunoSEQ multiplex PCR. The sample yields around 110,000 clones, about 89% seen once. Stated time point: peripheral blood 6 weeks after treatment start. Sequencing used PBMCs, obtained around atezolizumab (anti-PD-L1) treatment. The receptors stem from a man aged 55 to 70 with urothelial cancer.

V usage is TRBV18 and J usage is TRBJ1-4; D is possibly TRBD1 (5 bases). The CDR3 is made up of 15 amino acids. Trimming stripped 4 bases from V and 3 bases from J, with 12 bases between. Germline loops: CDR1 KGHSH, CDR2 LQKENI. The CDR3 DNA reads as TGTGCCAGCTCACTCGCATCGGGGGCTAATGAAAAACTGTTTTTT. It translates to CASSLASGANEKLFF.

The genes are TRBV4-3 and TRBJ2-5; TRBD1 might be the D (6 bases). The germline V gene has CDR1 LGHNA and CDR2 YSLEER. The CDR3 is made up of 14 amino acids. Between the trimmed V and J ends, which lost 1 base and 3 bases, there was a span of 9 bases. In DNA, the CDR3 is TGCGCCAGCAGCCAAGGGGCAGGGGAAGAGACCCAGTACTTC. This codes for CASSQGAGEETQYF.

The chain combines TRBV5-4 with TRBJ1-2, with D perhaps matching TRBD1 (5 bases). Trimming shortened V by 1 base and J by 0 bases, and 7 bases separated the two germline ends. CDR1 is SGHNT and CDR2 is YYREEE in the germline V gene (reference sequence). The CDR3 has 14 residues. This CDR3 reads CASSLRGANYGYTF. In DNA form, the CDR3 reads TGTGCCAGCAGCTTGAGGGGTGCTAACTATGGCTACACCTTC.

As for this clone: Its ends do not fully match the called genes, so a read error is possible. J is TRBJ1-5 and V is TRBV19; D ambiguous. The germline V gene encodes CDR1 LNHDA and CDR2 SQIVND (reference sequence). This CDR3 region has 13 residues. The CDR3 nucleotides are TGTGCCAGTGCCCCCGTGGCAGATCAACCCCAGCATTTT. Its translation: CASAPVADQPQHF.

This clone showed up just once. The chain combines TRBV6-1 with TRBJ2-3; 7 bases map to TRBD1. With V trimmed by 6 bases and J by 4 bases, 7 bases remained unmatched. Germline V gene data show CDR1 as MNHNS and CDR2 as SASEGT. The CDR3 is 14 amino acids. CDR3 in DNA: TGTGCCAGCAGGGAGACAGGGATCCCAGATACGCAGTATTTT. Protein: CASRETGIPDTQYF.

V is TRBV6-5 and J is TRBJ2-3, with D unresolved. The CDR3 length is 12 residues. Between the trimmed V and J ends, which lost 5 bases and 4 bases, there was a span of 7 bases. Germline assignment: CDR1 MNHEY and CDR2 SVGAGI. The CDR3 region is CASSEPPDTQYF. As DNA, the CDR3 is TGTGCCAGCAGTGAGCCGCCAGATACGCAGTATTTT.

V is TRBV4-1 and J is TRBJ1-1, with D possibly being TRBD1 (6 bases). CDR3 size: 15 residues. Trimming took 3 bases from V and 1 from J, leaving 12 bases between them. Per the germline V gene, CDR1 is MGHRA and CDR2 is YSYEKL. The CDR3 bases are TGCGCCAGCAGCCACCCGGGGACAAGGAACACTGAAGCTTTCTTT. It translates to CASSHPGTRNTEAFF.

The genes are TRBV9 and TRBJ2-7; 7 bases align to TRBD1. Germline V gene data show CDR1 as SGDLS and CDR2 as YYNGEE. V lost 4 bases and J lost 2; bases outside the gene matches: 6. The CDR3 is 14 amino acids. The DNA for the CDR3 is TGTGCCAGCAGCCCAGGACAGGTGACCTACGAGCAGTACTTC. Residues: CASSPGQVTYEQYF.

The chain links TRBV19 to TRBJ1-2; 7 positions match TRBD1. The trim removed 4 bases at V and 4 bases at J, leaving 6 bases unmatched. CDR1 LNHDA and CDR2 SQIVND come from the germline V gene (reference sequence). The CDR3 runs to 14 residues. This CDR3 reads CASSTDRQGYGYTF. CDR3 coding DNA: TGTGCCAGTAGTACTGACCGACAGGGCTATGGCTACACCTTC.